These 25 T cell receptor beta chains were all obtained from the same sample, sequenced in a study of CD8+CD57+ T cells in acquired aplastic anemia. The patients chosen for sequencing had shown expansion of CD8+CD57+ cells (detected by flow cytometry). Investigators profiled TCR beta VDJ and CDR3 from genomic DNA template. TCRdb analysed the reads with MiXCR anew, one entry per CDR3 protein. The sample has around 430,000 distinct CDR3 sequences, about a third seen once. The sequenced sample consisted of sorted CD4+, CD8+, or CD8+CD57+ T cells (not recorded which) from PBMCs. These receptors all stem from a human donor with aplastic anemia.

This clonotype was seen more than once but under ten times. The gene calls are TRBV7-2 and TRBJ2-2; 12 positions match TRBD2. Germline CDR1 reads SGHTA; CDR2 reads FQGNSA. The CDR3 totals 15 residues. V lost 2 bases to trimming and J lost 6 bases; unmatched junction nucleotides: 1. The CDR3 coding sequence is TGTGCCAGCAGCTTACTAGCGGGAGGGCCCGGGGAGCTGTTTTTT. Its protein is CASSLLAGGPGELFF.

This clonotype was counted a single time. V usage is TRBV2 and J usage is TRBJ1-6; D not resolved. The V gene lost 4 bases and the J gene lost 3 bases, with 10 bases spanning the gap. Germline V CDR1 and CDR2: SNHLY, FYNNEI. The CDR3 is made up of 15 amino acids. The CDR3 sequence: CASSVGGIYNSPLHF. DNA of the CDR3: TGTGCCAGCAGTGTCGGAGGGATCTATAATTCACCCCTCCACTTT. Together with reference TRBV2 and TRBJ1-6, the CDR3 gives the full variable domain: EPEVTQTPSHQVTQMGQEVILRCVPISNHLYFYWYRQILGQKVEFLVSFYNNEISEKSEIFDDQFSVERPDGSNFTLKIRSTKLEDSAMYFCASSVGGIYNSPLHFGNGTRLTVT.

This chain uses TRBV6-5 with TRBJ2-6; the D gene could be TRBD1 or TRBD2 (5 bases each). The CDR3 has 16 amino acids. Germline CDR1 reads MNHEY; CDR2 reads SVGAGI. The germline V and J ends were trimmed by 2 bases and 0 bases, with 8 bases remaining between them. The CDR3: CASSYGGNSGANVLTF. CDR3 coding DNA: TGTGCCAGCAGTTACGGGGGAAACTCTGGGGCCAACGTCCTGACTTTC.

Concerning this clonotype: Germline is not matched at one junction end, which may reflect a read error. The chain is built from TRBV12-3 or TRBV12-4 and TRBJ2-7, with D hard to call. The CDR3 length is 13 residues. CDR3 region: CASSLNPWYERYF. DNA of the CDR3: TGTGCCAGCAGTTTAAACCCCTGGTACGAGCGGTACTTC.

Many counts were recorded for this clonotype. The chain joins TRBV7-2 to TRBJ1-3; no clear D gene. V was trimmed by 9 bases and J by 4 bases, leaving 19 bases between them. Germline V gene lookup returns CDR1 SGHTA and CDR2 FQGNSA. The CDR3 spans 15 residues. The CDR3 region has the DNA TGTGCCAGTCATTACGAACCTACCCAAGGAAACACCATATATTTT. It specifies CASHYEPTQGNTIYF.

The chain joins TRBV5-1 to TRBJ2-5; D gene uncertain. This CDR3 is built from 15 residues. The V end was cut by 3 bases, the J end by 4 bases, with 16 bases between. Germline CDR1 reads SGHRS; CDR2 reads YFSETQ. The CDR3 protein is CASSSDGIWRETQYF. Here the CDR3 DNA reads TGCGCCAGCAGCTCCGACGGTATTTGGAGAGAGACCCAGTACTTC.

A single count supports this clonotype. Just one base apart from a much larger clone, this may be a read error. The chain is built from TRBV9 and TRBJ2-7; TRBD2 aligns across 9 bases. Unmatched junction bases numbered 3, after V lost 0 bases and J lost 2 bases. CDR1 and CDR2 from the germline V gene are SGDLS and YYNGEE. This CDR3 has 15 residues. The CDR3 protein is CASSVGVAGAYEQYF. In nucleotides, the CDR3 is TGTGCCAGCAGCGTAGGAGTAGCGGGAGCCTACGAGCAGTACTTC.

In DNA form, the CDR3 reads TGTGCCAGCAGCTCGGGGGTGAACGCCCTCCACTTT. Its translation: CASSSGVNALHF. V gene TRBV7-2 combines with J gene TRBJ1-6; tentatively, D is TRBD1 (5 bases). Germline V gives CDR1 SGHTA, CDR2 FQGNSA. The ends were cut back, 4 bases at V and 14 bases at J, with 12 bases in the middle. The CDR3 length is 12 residues. The full variable domain, rest sourced from reference TRBV7-2 and TRBJ1-6, is GAGVSQSPSNKVTEKGKDVELRCDPISGHTALYWYRQSLGQGLEFLIYFQGNSAPDKSGLPSDRFSAERTGGSVSTLTIQRTQQEDSAVYLCASSSGVNALHFGNGTRLTVT.

J is TRBJ1-4 and V is TRBV12-3 or TRBV12-4; 10 nucleotides line up with TRBD1. The CDR3 sequence is 15 residues long. The ends lost 5 bases at V and 10 bases at J; junction bases unmatched: 10. The DNA of the CDR3 is TGTGCCAGCAGTCTAACGACAGGGGGCGTCGGAAAACTGTTTTTT. Translated, it gives CASSLTTGGVGKLFF.

This chain connects TRBV7-2 to TRBJ2-3; D unclear. The CDR3 is made up of 13 amino acids. Germline lookup yields CDR1 SGHTA and CDR2 FQGNSA. V lost 7 bases, J lost 2 bases, and 10 bases lay in between. The CDR3 sequence is CASNPGNTDTQYF. The CDR3 nucleotides read TGTGCCAGCAACCCTGGGAACACAGATACGCAGTATTTT.

This clonotype was counted ten times or more. V gene TRBV19 combines with J gene TRBJ1-4, with D tentatively TRBD1 (6 bases). Germline V lookup: CDR1 LNHDA, CDR2 SQIVND (reference sequence). This CDR3 is built from 13 residues. V was pared by 6 bases and J by 5 bases, with 10 bases between. The CDR3 reads CASSRTENEKLFF. Written as DNA, the CDR3 is TGTGCCAGTAGCAGGACAGAGAATGAAAAACTGTTTTTT.

This clonotype was recorded at least ten times. The V call is TRBV29-1, the J call TRBJ2-3; tentatively, D is TRBD2 (5 bases). The ends were cut back, 4 bases at V and 1 base at J, with 12 bases in the middle. Germline values: CDR1 SQVTM, CDR2 ANQGSEA. This CDR3 contains 14 residues. The CDR3 protein is CSVVQSGRTDTQYF. The CDR3 DNA reads as TGCAGCGTTGTCCAGAGCGGACGCACAGATACGCAGTATTTT.

In this sample, this clonotype turned up many times. V is TRBV5-1 and J is TRBJ1-1; TRBD1 might be the D (6 bases). The CDR3 is made up of 14 amino acids. V lost 4 bases to trimming and J lost 1 base, with 11 bases between them. Germline V gene lookup returns CDR1 SGHRS and CDR2 YFSETQ. The CDR3 DNA reads as TGCGCCAGCAGCGAGGTACAGGGGAACACTGAAGCTTTCTTT. Translating gives CASSEVQGNTEAFF. Using reference TRBV5-1 and TRBJ1-1 for the parts outside the CDR3, the full variable domain is KAGVTQTPRYLIKTRGQQVTLSCSPISGHRSVSWYQQTPGQGLQFLFEYFSETQRNKGNFPGRFSGRQFSNSRSEMNVSTLELGDSALYLCASSEVQGNTEAFFGQGTRLTVV.

This clonotype was seen a handful of times. The rearrangement uses TRBV19 and TRBJ1-5; possibly TRBD1 for D (5 bases). The CDR3 runs to 14 residues. Germline CDR1 is LNHDA and CDR2 is SQIVND (reference sequence). V lost 5 bases and J lost 7, with 15 bases in between. In DNA form, the CDR3 reads TGTGCCAGTAGTCGCCAGGGTCTCGGGCAGCCCCAGCATTTT. Residues: CASSRQGLGQPQHF. Combining the CDR3 with reference TRBV19 and TRBJ1-5 gives the whole variable domain DGGITQSPKYLFRKEGQNVTLSCEQNLNHDAMYWYRQDPGQGLRLIYYSQIVNDFQKGDIAEGYSVSREKKESFPLTVTSAQKNPTAFYLCASSRQGLGQPQHFGDGTRLSIL.

The rearrangement joins TRBV7-9 to TRBJ2-1; TRBD2 is a possible D gene (5 bases). CDR3 size: 15 residues. Germline V gives CDR1 SEHNR, CDR2 FQNEAQ (reference sequence). V was trimmed by 4 bases and J by 8 bases, leaving 18 bases between them. The CDR3 reads CASSSTSKHGDEQFF. CDR3 bases: TGTGCCAGCAGCTCGACTTCAAAGCACGGGGATGAGCAGTTCTTC. Full variable domain (remainder filled in from reference TRBV7-9 and TRBJ2-1): DTGVSQNPRHKITKRGQNVTFRCDPISEHNRLYWYRQTLGQGPEFLTYFQNEAQLEKSRLLSDRFSAERPKGSFSTLEIQRTEQGDSAMYLCASSSTSKHGDEQFFGPGTRLTVL.

This clonotype came up a few times. The chain links TRBV7-9 to TRBJ1-1, with D hard to call. V gave up 1 base and J gave up 0 bases, with 9 bases separating them. The CDR3 has 15 residues. Germline values: CDR1 SEHNR, CDR2 FQNEAQ (reference sequence). This CDR3 is CASSLGQSMNTEAFF. CDR3 bases: TGTGCCAGCAGCTTAGGGCAGTCTATGAACACTGAAGCTTTCTTT.

This chain connects TRBV7-9 to TRBJ1-6; unclear D gene. Trimming took 0 bases from V and 5 from J, leaving 8 bases between them. Germline CDR1 reads SEHNR; CDR2 reads FQNEAQ (reference sequence). The CDR3 has 15 amino acids. In DNA, the CDR3 is TGTGCCAGCAGCTTAGCAGTAGAGCATAATTCACCCCTCCACTTT. This sequence encodes CASSLAVEHNSPLHF.

The rearrangement joins TRBV5-1 to TRBJ2-2, with unresolved D. The length of the CDR3 is 16 residues. The V gene lost 1 base and the J gene lost 5 bases, with 15 bases spanning the gap. Germline V CDR1 and CDR2: SGHRS, YFSETQ. The CDR3 here is CASSLRVISETGELFF. DNA of the CDR3: TGCGCCAGCAGCTTGCGGGTTATTTCCGAAACCGGGGAGCTGTTTTTT.

This clonotype was counted at least ten times. The chain combines TRBV9 with TRBJ1-1, with 7 bases that match TRBD1. The CDR3 runs to 14 residues. CDR1 is SGDLS and CDR2 is YYNGEE in the germline V gene. Germline trimming cut 0 bases from V and 5 bases from J; bases unmatched to any gene: 4. The CDR3 DNA follows: TGTGCCAGCAGCGTAGTGGAGGGGGCTACTGAAGCTTTCTTT. It codes for CASSVVEGATEAFF. Based on the CDR3 plus reference TRBV9 and TRBJ1-1, the full variable domain is DSGVTQTPKHLITATGQRVTLRCSPRSGDLSVYWYQQSLDQGLQFLIQYYNGEERAKGNILERFSAQQFPDLHSELNLSSLELGDSALYFCASSVVEGATEAFFGQGTRLTVV.

The chain links TRBV7-9 to TRBJ2-3; D uncertain. V dropped 5 bases and J dropped 1 base, with 10 bases sitting between them. The CDR3 has 14 amino acids. Germline values: CDR1 SEHNR, CDR2 FQNEAQ (reference sequence). CDR3 sequence: CASSPYVGTDTQYF. In DNA form, the CDR3 reads TGTGCCAGCAGCCCCTACGTGGGCACAGATACGCAGTATTTT.

V usage is TRBV4-1 and J usage is TRBJ2-1; no reliable D call. V was cut by 1 base and J by 0 bases, with 10 bases left in between. The CDR3 contains 16 residues. Germline assignment: CDR1 MGHRA and CDR2 YSYEKL. This CDR3 reads CASSQVDLISYNEQFF. The CDR3 DNA is TGCGCCAGCAGCCAAGTGGACCTAATCTCCTACAATGAGCAGTTCTTC.

On this clonotype: One base separates it from a far larger clone, so it is likely a read error. The chain uses TRBV7-8 and TRBJ1-3, with no clear D. Germline CDR1 SGHVS, CDR2 FQNEAQ. This CDR3 comprises 11 residues. The CDR3 here is CVSSLGNTIYF. The CDR3 DNA reads as TGTGTCAGCAGCTTGGGAAACACCATATATTTT.

This clonotype was counted between two and nine times. The J gene is TRBJ2-3, the V gene TRBV5-4; D unresolved. This CDR3 is 15 amino acids long. The germline gives CDR1 SGHNT, CDR2 YYREEE (reference sequence). Trimming pared 5 bases from V and 0 bases from J, leaving 13 bases between. In DNA form, the CDR3 reads TGTGCCAGCAGGTCAAGTTGGGGTAGCACAGATACGCAGTATTTT. Translation: CASRSSWGSTDTQYF.

This chain joins TRBV20-1 and TRBJ2-7; perhaps TRBD2 as D (6 bases). Germline lookup yields CDR1 DFQATT and CDR2 SNEGSKA (reference sequence). V was cut by 0 bases and J by 2 bases, with 14 bases left in between. There are 15 residues in the CDR3. The CDR3 protein is CSARDSGDSPYEQYF. DNA of the CDR3: TGCAGTGCTAGAGATTCGGGAGACAGCCCCTACGAGCAGTACTTC.

Remarks on this clonotype: A much larger clonotype is one base distant, so this may be a read error. This rearrangement joins TRBV20-1 to TRBJ2-7; D unclear. The CDR3 sequence is 14 residues long. CDR1 and CDR2 from the germline V gene are DFQATT and SNEGSKA (reference sequence). The CDR3, as DNA: TGCAGTGCTAGTGCTGCCTCCGTCTCCTACGAGCAGCACTTC. Encoded protein: CSASAASVSYEQHF.